This T cell receptor (beta chain) was observed in a study of T cell responses to AZD1222 COVID-19 vaccine. Generated by immunoSEQ multiplex PCR, the TCRdb table keeps only in-frame clones and is missing some. The sample holds 150,000 to 200,000 clones, roughly 88% seen once. Of note for this clone: No antigen is known for it.

Study conclusions and caveats: Donors in the cohort were predominantly white British and more often female, and clonal diversity was possibly underestimated.

Germline CDR1 LGHDT, CDR2 YNNKEL (reference sequence). CDR3 length: 16 amino acids. V lost 1 base, J lost 0 bases, and 12 bases lay in between. The sequence was collected from an adult who received the AZD1222 COVID-19 vaccine. The material was peripheral blood, obtained 28 days after the second AZD1222 dose. The genes are TRBV3-1 (or the pseudogene TRBV3-2) and TRBJ1-2; D gene ambiguous. The CDR3 region is CASSQAKGLSNYGYTF. The CDR3 nucleotides are TGTGCCAGCAGCCAAGCTAAGGGTTTATCTAACTATGGCTACACCTTC.